This T cell receptor beta chain appears in the sequencing data of a study of T cell responses to AZD1222 COVID-19 vaccine. Study information: Recipients boosted at about 4 weeks or about 12 weeks are pooled.

The CDR3 spans 14 residues. Germline V gives CDR1 SGHTS, CDR2 YDEGEE. V shed 0 bases and J shed 4 bases, with 9 bases lying between them. This clone was observed a handful of times. Its antigen is not identified. Only in-frame clones appear in the TCRdb table, and some are missing; sequencing was by immunoSEQ multiplex PCR. The table shows roughly 130,000 clones, with around 90% occurring only once. Study outcomes and limitations: Spike-specific TCR breadth and depth grew following two AZD1222 doses. White British donors predominated, females outnumbered males, and clonal diversity was possibly underestimated. Only after the peak T cell response were repertoires sampled.

This TCR came from an adult in good health. Sequences were derived from peripheral blood, sampled on day 0 of AZD1222 vaccination. The gene calls are TRBV5-8 and TRBJ2-3, with a possible D match to TRBD1 (6 bases). CDR3 protein: CASSLDRAADTQYF. CDR3 sequence (DNA): TGTGCCAGCAGCTTGGACAGGGCGGCAGATACGCAGTATTTT.